This T cell receptor beta chain came from a study of cytomegalovirus exposure and HLA in healthy donors. This CDR3 region has 17 residues. From germline, CDR1 is SGHTA and CDR2 FQGNSA. The ends were cut back, 5 bases at V and 6 bases at J, with 25 bases in the middle. Use of 60 Vbeta and 13 Jbeta primers characterized the PCR. Assay used: immunoSEQ multiplex PCR; TCRdb lists only in-frame clones, some missing. The repertoire holds about 62,000 clones, about three quarters seen once, with roughly a tenth in the top ten. Sequencing was carried out using PBMCs. The rearrangement uses TRBV7-2 and TRBJ2-5; the D gene is possibly TRBD2 (8 bases). The clonotype originates from a man aged 35 to 55 in good health and CMV-seronegative. CDR3 sequence reads: CASSPREGAREGKTQYF. In DNA form, the CDR3 reads TGTGCCAGCAGCCCCCGGGAGGGGGCGCGAGAAGGAAAGACCCAGTACTTC.